Listed below are T cell receptor beta chains from one sample, sequenced in a study of spatial heterogeneity in lung cancer. MiXCR was run by TCRdb on the 5' RACE reads, yielding one entry per CDR3 protein. The sample consists of under 150,000 distinct CDR3 sequences, more than 9% of them appearing once. Specimen: PBMCs, collected at follow-up. The source is a male donor with early-stage non-small cell lung cancer. Both conserved end residues are part of each CDR3. The D gene is left open where the match is weak. Clone sizes are given selectively: once, few, many, or a class where the clone is expanded.

d_gene	j_gene	abundance	v_gene	len	CDR3nt	CDR3aa
.	TRBJ1-4	many	TRBV29-1	12	TGCAGCGCAGGGGAAACTAATGAAAAACTGTTTTTT	CSAGETNEKLFF
.	TRBJ1-5	few	TRBV6-5	15	TGTGCCAGCACCCCGGCAAGGGGGTCCGGGGAGCCCCAGCATTTT	CASTPARGSGEPQHF
TRBD2	TRBJ2-5	few	TRBV9	14	TGTGCCAGCAACCCAAGCGGGGGGGCCGGGACCCAGTACTTC	CASNPSGGAGTQYF
TRBD1	TRBJ1-3	.	TRBV20-1	14	TGCAGTGCTGAGGACAGGGAATCTGGAAACACCATATATTTT	CSAEDRESGNTIYF
.	TRBJ2-7	many	TRBV25-1	13	TGTGCCAGCAGTGAGGCAGGTGGCTACGAGCAGTACTTC	CASSEAGGYEQYF
.	TRBJ1-1	many	TRBV29-1	13	TGCAGCGTTGATTATTCGGGGAACACTGAAGCTTTCTTT	CSVDYSGNTEAFF
TRBD1	TRBJ1-2	many	TRBV20-1	11	TGCAGTGCTCCCCAGGGGGATGGCTACACCTTC	CSAPQGDGYTF
.	TRBJ2-5	.	TRBV7-2	15	TGTGCCAGCAGGGGTACAACGACAAACCAAGAGACCCAGTACTTC	CASRGTTTNQETQYF
TRBD1	TRBJ1-5	many	TRBV19	14	TGTGCCAGTACGAGGGGGCAGGGCCGGTGGGCCCAGCATTTT	CASTRGQGRWAQHF
TRBD1	TRBJ1-1	.	TRBV10-3	13	TGTGCCATCAGCGACAGGGTCGGCACTGAAGCTTTCTTT	CAISDRVGTEAFF
.	TRBJ2-5	few	TRBV13	16	TGTGCCAGCAGCTTTACACCGACGAGGCCCCAAGAGACCCAGTACTTC	CASSFTPTRPQETQYF
.	TRBJ1-6	few	TRBV18	15	TGTGCCAGCTCACCAGGTCAGGGGAAAAATTCACCCCTCCACTTT	CASSPGQGKNSPLHF
.	TRBJ1-1	.	TRBV28	14	TGTGCCAGCAGTCAGGGGCCCTATGGAGCTGAAGCTTTCTTT	CASSQGPYGAEAFF
.	TRBJ2-7	.	TRBV20-1	12	TGCAGTGCTAGCTTGGGGACGGACGAGCAGTACTTC	CSASLGTDEQYF
TRBD1	TRBJ1-2	few	TRBV3-1	17	TGTGCCAGCAGCCAAGACGTGGGACAGGGCCTTTCCTATGGCTACACCTTC	CASSQDVGQGLSYGYTF
.	TRBJ2-1	once	TRBV5-1	14	TGCGCCAGCAGCTTGGGACAGACCTACAATGAGCAGTTCTTC	CASSLGQTYNEQFF
.	TRBJ1-3	few	TRBV4-1	17	TGCGCCAGCAGCCGATATGTTGAGGCGGGCTCTGGAAACACCATATATTTT	CASSRYVEAGSGNTIYF
.	TRBJ1-2	.	TRBV4-3	17	TGCGCCAGCAGCCAAGAGCTTCCCAGGCTGTCTGTCTATGGCTACACCTTC	CASSQELPRLSVYGYTF
.	TRBJ2-7	.	TRBV25-1	15	TGTGCCAGCAGTGAATATGGGGGCAGAGACTACGAGCAGTACTTC	CASSEYGGRDYEQYF
.	TRBJ1-1	.	TRBV5-1	14	TGCGCCAGCAGCTTGGTGGCAGGGACAACTGAAGCTTTCTTT	CASSLVAGTTEAFF